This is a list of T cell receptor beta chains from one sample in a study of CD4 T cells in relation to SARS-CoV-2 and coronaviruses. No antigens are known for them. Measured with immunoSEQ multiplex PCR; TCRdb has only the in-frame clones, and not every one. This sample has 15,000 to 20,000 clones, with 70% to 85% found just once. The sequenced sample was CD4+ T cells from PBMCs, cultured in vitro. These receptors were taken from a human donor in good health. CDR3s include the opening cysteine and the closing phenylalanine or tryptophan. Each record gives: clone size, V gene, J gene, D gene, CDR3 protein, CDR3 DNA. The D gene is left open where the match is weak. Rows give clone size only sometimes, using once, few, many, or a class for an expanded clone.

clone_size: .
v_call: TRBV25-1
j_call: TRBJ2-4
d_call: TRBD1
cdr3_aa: CASSEGQGRNIQYF
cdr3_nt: TGTGCCAGCAGTGAAGGACAGGGTAGAAACATTCAGTACTTC

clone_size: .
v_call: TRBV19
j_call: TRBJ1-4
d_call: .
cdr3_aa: CASSDKEPGRANEKLFF
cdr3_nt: TGTGCCAGTAGTGATAAGGAACCGGGACGGGCTAATGAAAAACTGTTTTTT

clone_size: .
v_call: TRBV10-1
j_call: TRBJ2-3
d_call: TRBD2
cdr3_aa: CASSEPAGGGRDTQYF
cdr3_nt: TGCGCCAGCAGTGAGCCCGCGGGGGGAGGGAGAGATACGCAGTATTTT

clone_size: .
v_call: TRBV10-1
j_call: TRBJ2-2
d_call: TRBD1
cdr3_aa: CASSPGTGGNTGELFF
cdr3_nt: TGCGCCAGCAGTCCGGGGACAGGGGGAAACACCGGGGAGCTGTTTTTT

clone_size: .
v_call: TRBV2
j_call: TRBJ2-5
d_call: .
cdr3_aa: CASSLPGLQETQYF
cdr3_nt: TGTGCCAGCAGTTTGCCAGGTCTTCAAGAGACCCAGTACTTC

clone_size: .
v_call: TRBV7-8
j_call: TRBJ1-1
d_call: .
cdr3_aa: CASSYDRLGTEAFF
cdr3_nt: TGTGCCAGCAGTTACGACAGGCTGGGCACTGAAGCTTTCTTT

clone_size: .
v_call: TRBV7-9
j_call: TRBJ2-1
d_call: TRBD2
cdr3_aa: CASSPRGGIYNEQFF
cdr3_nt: TGTGCCAGCAGCCCCCGGGGGGGGATTTACAATGAGCAGTTCTTC

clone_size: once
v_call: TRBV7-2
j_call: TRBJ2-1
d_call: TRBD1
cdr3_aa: CASSSTGSPYNEQFF
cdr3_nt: TGTGCCAGCAGCTCGACAGGGTCCCCCTACAATGAGCAGTTCTTC

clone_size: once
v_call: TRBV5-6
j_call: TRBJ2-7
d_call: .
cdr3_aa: CASSFWTVLSYEQYF
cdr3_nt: TGTGCCAGCAGCTTCTGGACGGTACTCTCCTACGAGCAGTACTTC

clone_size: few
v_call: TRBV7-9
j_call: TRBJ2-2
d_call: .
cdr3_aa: CASSLSAGELFF
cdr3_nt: TGTGCCAGCAGCTTGTCTGCCGGGGAGCTGTTTTTT

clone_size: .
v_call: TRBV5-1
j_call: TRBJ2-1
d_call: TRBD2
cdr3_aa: CASSLQREANNEQFF
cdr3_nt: TGCGCCAGCAGCTTACAGCGGGAGGCAAACAATGAGCAGTTCTTC

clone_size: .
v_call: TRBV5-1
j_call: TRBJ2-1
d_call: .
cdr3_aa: CASSLTGAAYNEQFF
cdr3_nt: TGCGCCAGCAGCTTGACAGGCGCTGCTTACAATGAGCAGTTCTTC

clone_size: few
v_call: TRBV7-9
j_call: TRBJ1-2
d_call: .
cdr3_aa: CASSPAGTQGYTF
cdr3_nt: TGTGCCAGCAGCCCCGCCGGGACTCAGGGCTACACCTTC

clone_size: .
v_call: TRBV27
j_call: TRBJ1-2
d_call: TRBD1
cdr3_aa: CASSLGGTGSPYGYTF
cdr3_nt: TGTGCCAGCAGTTTAGGAGGGACAGGGAGCCCCTATGGCTACACCTTC

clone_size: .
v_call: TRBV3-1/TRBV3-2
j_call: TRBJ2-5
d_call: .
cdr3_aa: CASSWGVSETQYF
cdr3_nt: TGTGCCAGCAGCTGGGGGGTATCAGAGACCCAGTACTTC

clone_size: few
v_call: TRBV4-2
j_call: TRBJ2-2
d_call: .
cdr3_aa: CASSQEYGTTGELFF
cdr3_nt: TGTGCCAGCAGCCAAGAATACGGGACTACCGGGGAGCTGTTTTTT

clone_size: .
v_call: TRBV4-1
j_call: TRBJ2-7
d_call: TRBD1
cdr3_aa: CASSQVDRGGWAYEQYF
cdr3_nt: TGCGCCAGCAGCCAGGTGGACAGGGGTGGTTGGGCCTACGAGCAGTACTTC

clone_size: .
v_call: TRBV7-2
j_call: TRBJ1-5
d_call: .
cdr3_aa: CASSRGGVRNQPQHF
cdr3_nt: TGTGCCAGCAGCCGCGGCGGGGTCCGCAATCAGCCCCAGCATTTT

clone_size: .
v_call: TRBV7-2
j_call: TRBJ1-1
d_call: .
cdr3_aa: CASSLGGVMNTEAFF
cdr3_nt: TGTGCCAGCAGCTTAGGGGGGGTGATGAACACTGAAGCTTTCTTT